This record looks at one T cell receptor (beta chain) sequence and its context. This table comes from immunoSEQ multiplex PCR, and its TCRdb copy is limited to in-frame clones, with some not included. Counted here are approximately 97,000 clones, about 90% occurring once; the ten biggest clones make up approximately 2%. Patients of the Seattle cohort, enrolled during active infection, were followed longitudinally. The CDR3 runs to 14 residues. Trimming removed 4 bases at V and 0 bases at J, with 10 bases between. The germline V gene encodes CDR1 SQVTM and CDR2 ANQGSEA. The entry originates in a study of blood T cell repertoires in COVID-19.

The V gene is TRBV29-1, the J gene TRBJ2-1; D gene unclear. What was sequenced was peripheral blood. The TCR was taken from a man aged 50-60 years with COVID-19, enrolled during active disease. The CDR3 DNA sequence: TGCAGCGTTGTGGGCGTCAGCTCCTACAATGAGCAGTTCTTC. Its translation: CSVVGVSSYNEQFF.